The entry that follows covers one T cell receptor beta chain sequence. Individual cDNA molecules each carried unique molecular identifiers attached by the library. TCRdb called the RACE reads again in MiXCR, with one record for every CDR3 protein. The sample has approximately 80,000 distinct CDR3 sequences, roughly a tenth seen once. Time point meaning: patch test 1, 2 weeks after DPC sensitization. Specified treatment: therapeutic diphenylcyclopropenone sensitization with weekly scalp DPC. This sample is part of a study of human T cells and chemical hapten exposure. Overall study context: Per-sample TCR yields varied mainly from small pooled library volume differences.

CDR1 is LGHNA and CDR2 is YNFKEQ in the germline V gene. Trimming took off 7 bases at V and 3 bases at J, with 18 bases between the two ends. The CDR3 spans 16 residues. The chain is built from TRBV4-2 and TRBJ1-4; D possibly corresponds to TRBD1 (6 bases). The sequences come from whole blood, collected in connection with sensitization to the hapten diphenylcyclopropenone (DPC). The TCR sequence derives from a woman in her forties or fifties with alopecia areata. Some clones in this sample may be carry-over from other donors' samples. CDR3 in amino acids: CASTPDWGAANEKLFF. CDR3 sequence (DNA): TGTGCCAGCACTCCTGACTGGGGGGCCGCTAATGAAAAACTGTTTTTT.